This TCR beta chain stems from a study of cytomegalovirus exposure and HLA in healthy donors (TCRdb year 2017). Looking at the study overall: An earlier analysis of 587 of the donors reported approximately 280 Gb of sequence data and about 120 million unique TCR beta sequences obtained from approximately 180 million T cells. To predict cytomegalovirus infection status, the study combined high-throughput TCR immunosequencing, statistical association of individual TCRs with disease status, and machine learning. Class I and class II HLA loci were covered by the typing at four-digit resolution. Besides the first cohort of roughly 640 subjects, a separate validation cohort made up of 95 to 150 different subjects was used. The aim of the study was to test whether cataloging public T cell receptors could identify signatures of past pathogen exposure. Several DR-DQ haplotypes were treated as single units for association and clustering because of strong linkage in the cohort. Rather than drawing on any new phenotypic data, the later analysis identified candidate immune exposures from TCR beta sequences and the way those sequences occurred across donors. Donor age, sex, ethnicity and CMV serostatus were compiled alongside the repertoire data. An early release covering roughly 640 HLA-typed donors comprised approximately 300 gigabases of sequencing data and some 79 million unique TCR sequences. Using immunosequencing, the study profiled T cell repertoires from around 680 subjects and related those repertoires to cytomegalovirus serostatus. Among some 410 genotyped donors of the cohort, an average of around 240,000 unique TCR beta nucleotide sequences were sequenced per donor, roughly 20% of them non-productive. A later analysis re-analyzed previously published TCR beta repertoires from about 600 donors and added high-resolution HLA genotyping to study TCR occurrence patterns. An earlier analysis of 587 of the donors used high-throughput TCR beta sequencing to judge whether each TCR beta V gene segment behaved as functional or pseudogenic. In a later genetic analysis, genome-wide SNP genotypes for about three fifths of the roughly 670 donors were used, and that subset was treated as a discovery cohort. Of the 398 genotyped donors, approximately 81% were placed in the genetic ancestry cluster associated with self-reported Caucasian donors. All discovery cohort repertoires had been generated on a single sequencing platform. The number of donors typed differed by locus, with about 620-630 for A, B, C, DRB1 and DQB1, around 560 for DQA1, 600 to 610 for DPA1, and some 470 for DPB1.

As for this clone: The clone's antigen remains unknown. One end of the junction does not line up with germline, which may come from a read error.

There are 14 amino acids in the CDR3, from cysteine to phenylalanine inclusive. Only the CDR3 DNA stays, 42 bases, in frame from base 1. Reading the germline V gene gives CDR1 ENHRY and CDR2 SYGVKD. General findings and caveats noted by the study authors: For the cohort, immune exposure information was limited to CMV serostatus. In an earlier analysis of around 600 of the donors, most TCR beta V segments were observed in productive rearrangements about 87% or about 30% of the time, broadly matching IMGT annotations. A later analysis found that most CMV-associated TCR beta chains appeared HLA-restricted, with HLA associations seemingly driven largely by CMV exposure. Because counts were too low, seventeen rarely observed V segments, including chromosome 9 orphons, were excluded from the earlier analysis of roughly 580 of the donors. A total of fewer than 200 TCR beta chains were listed by the study as associated with cytomegalovirus. Several of the top co-occurrence clusters appeared to be linked to parvovirus B19, influenza, CMV and Epstein-Barr virus, according to a later analysis. Strong co-occurrence of HLA alleles, especially DR and DQ, made assigning TCR associations to individual alleles difficult. The authors suggested that the approach could potentially be generalized to other disease states and immunological phenotypes. A later analysis found that HLA-associated TCR beta chains were more clonally expanded and had lower generation probabilities than equally common non-associated chains. In both the original and validation cohorts, the classifier was reported to diagnose cytomegalovirus status with high specificity and sensitivity. Because some donors lacked HLA typing at each locus, the association tests relied only on the typed subset. A further reported finding was that TCR beta sequences accurately predicted the HLA-A and HLA-B alleles for most subjects in the first cohort. In a later analysis, the rate of TCR association differed among HLA loci, with DRB1 alleles having the most associated TCRs and HLA-C alleles having the fewest. In vitro tests confirmed that three of the cytomegalovirus-associated TCR beta chains recognize cytomegalovirus antigens. A later genetic analysis reported fewer N-insertions in productive TCRs among donors in an Asian-associated ancestry cluster than the roughly 670-donor mean. Correlated functional status among segregating V segments might be attributable to linkage disequilibrium, but an unknown experimental factor could not be ruled out. Because the 87-base-pair reads could not distinguish some IMGT-functional V segments, including TRBV6-2 and TRBV6-3, those segments were excluded. A cluster of highly shared sequence variants was judged likely to be a technical artifact of the sequencing pipeline. This cohort had only TCR beta chains sequenced, and the lack of alpha or paired-chain data limited which features could be detected. The presence/absence analyses assumed that sequencing depth was roughly uniform across donors, and that assumption may not be true. At a false discovery rate of 0.05, a later analysis linked 16,000 or so TCR beta sequences to specific HLA alleles. V-gene and J-gene trimming of TCR beta chains was associated with a missense DCLRE1C variant in a later genetic analysis, and the association was replicated in an independent cohort. Most TCR sequences were observed very rarely across donors, whereas some public TCRs were present in many individuals.

In total, 600 or so healthy bone marrow donors made up the cohort. All cohort members were sampled while nominally healthy, although unrecorded immune exposures were likely present. The donor tested CMV seropositive and was one of the 289 seropositive cohort members. A peripheral blood sample was collected from each donor, and TCR beta sequencing was performed on peripheral blood mononuclear cells. Genomic DNA was extracted from the blood cell samples with the Qiagen DNeasy Blood Extraction Kit. The library relied on the immunoSEQ multiplex PCR assay. For the multiplex PCR, a mixture combining 60 forward primers for TCR Vbeta segments and 13 reverse primers for TCR Jbeta segments was used. The CDR3 region of rearranged TCR beta genes was amplified from genomic DNA by a multiplex PCR assay. On the Illumina HiSeq System, the amplified TCR beta libraries were sequenced as 87-base-pair reads. From the authors' description of their analysis: In a later analysis, tens of millions of unique TCR beta chains were counted across the 690 or so repertoires, and approximately 9.9 million of these chains were shared by at least two donors. A nearest-neighbor algorithm error-corrected the raw reads and collapsed the reads into unique sequences, merging closely related sequences to remove PCR and sequencing errors. V, D and J gene segments were assigned by aligning CDR3 sequences to IMGT reference sequences. For a sequence to be retained, a match of at least six nucleotides was required to both a V gene segment and a J gene segment. A rearrangement was called productive if the CDR3 had no stop codons and remained in frame with V and J, and every other rearrangement was called non-productive. Following IMGT convention, CDR3 was defined as the stretch from the second conserved V-encoded cysteine to the conserved J-encoded phenylalanine. The earlier analysis of some 600 of the donors excluded sequences that lacked an unambiguous match to a single V gene segment. An earlier analysis of just under 600 of the donors called V segments functional above 56.7% productive rearrangements and segregating when the between-donor standard deviation exceeded 5%. To diagnose cytomegalovirus status from the catalog of TCR beta chain sequences, a statistical classification framework was built. In a later analysis, V and J genes were assigned by comparing TCR nucleotide sequences against IMGT/GENE-DB human TR gene sequences. In a later analysis, CDR3 sequences and most-parsimonious VDJ recombination scenarios were assigned using the TCRdist pipeline. In a later analysis, each TCR beta chain was defined by its CDR3 amino acid sequence together with its V-gene family, and reads lacking a unique V-gene family were excluded. In a later analysis, approximately 640 highly shared, low-generation-probability nucleotide sequences were removed to address suspected cross-contamination and a sequencing artifact. In a later analysis, a clonal expansion index was calculated for each public chain from normalized within-repertoire ranks of inferred template counts. In a later analysis, generation probabilities were computed using a VDJ recombination model fitted to out-of-frame rearrangements, and the results were checked against IGoR. In a later analysis, hypergeometric tests were used to score TCR-TCR, TCR-HLA and TCR-CMV co-occurrence, with a repertoire-size bias correction applied to TCR pairs. To estimate false discovery rates, a later analysis permuted the HLA or CMV assignments 20 times. In a later analysis, co-occurring TCRs were grouped with DBSCAN, and TCRdist sequence similarity was added when clustering was performed within HLA-allele-positive subsets. For co-occurrence clustering, repertoires with fewer than 30,000 or more than 120,000 public chains were excluded, along with 5 or 6 repertoires with anomalous nucleotide sharing. Entries here come from immuneACCESS through TCRdb and include only in-frame sequences with V and J called. Some clones fail to appear in such tables; in the studies checked, an unresolved V gene covers under half of the shortfall, and the cause of the remainder is unknown. V and J calls and clone size follow that table, whereas D and trimming were derived from the DNA. This sample gives about 120,000 clones in total; about 75% of them show up just once. The ten most abundant clones make up around 30% of the sample.

This TCR was recovered from a man aged 60-69 years in good health and CMV-seropositive. The sequenced material came from PBMCs. The rearrangement joined TRBV10-3 to TRBJ2-3, with 10 central nucleotides matching TRBD2. The bases are TGTGCCATTAGTGCTAGCGGGGGAGTAGATACGCAGTATTTT. This encodes CAISASGGVDTQYF.